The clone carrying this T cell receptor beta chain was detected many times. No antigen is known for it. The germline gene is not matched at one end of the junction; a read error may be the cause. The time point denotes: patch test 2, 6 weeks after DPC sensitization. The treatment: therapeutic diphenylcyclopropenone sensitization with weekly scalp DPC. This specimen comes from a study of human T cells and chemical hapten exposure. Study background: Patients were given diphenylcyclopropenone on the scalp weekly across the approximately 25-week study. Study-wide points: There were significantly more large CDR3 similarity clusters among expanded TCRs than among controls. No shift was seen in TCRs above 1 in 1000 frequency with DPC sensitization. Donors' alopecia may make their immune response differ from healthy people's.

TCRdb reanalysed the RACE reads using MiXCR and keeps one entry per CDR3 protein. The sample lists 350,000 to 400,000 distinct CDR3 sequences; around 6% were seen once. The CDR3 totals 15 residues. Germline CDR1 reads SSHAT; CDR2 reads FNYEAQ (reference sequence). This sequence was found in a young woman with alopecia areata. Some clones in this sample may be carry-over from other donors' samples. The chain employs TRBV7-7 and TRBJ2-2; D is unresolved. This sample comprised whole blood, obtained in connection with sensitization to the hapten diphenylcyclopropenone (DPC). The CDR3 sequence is CASSFSVANTGELFF. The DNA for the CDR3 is TGTGCTAGCAGCTTTTCGGTGGCGAACACCGGGGAGCTGTTTTTT.